The 10 T cell receptor beta chains below all came from one sample that was sequenced in a study of blood T cell repertoires in COVID-19. The data were produced by immunoSEQ multiplex PCR, yet TCRdb's version contains in-frame clones alone and is incomplete. The sample carries some 130,000 clones, 65% to 80% recorded once. Sequences were obtained from peripheral blood. These receptor sequences come from a man older than 75 with acute or convalescent COVID-19.

The CDR3 loop is CASSIRLSEKLFF. The CDR3 region has the DNA TGTGCCAGTAGTATCAGGCTAAGTGAAAAACTGTTTTTT. The rearrangement uses TRBV19 and TRBJ1-4, with D unresolved. The V and J ends lost 3 bases and 7 bases respectively, with 9 bases between them. The CDR3 extends over 13 amino acids. Germline-derived CDR1 and CDR2 are LNHDA and SQIVND (reference sequence).

The chain recombines TRBV7-2 with TRBJ1-3; D perhaps matches TRBD1 (5 bases). Germline lookup yields CDR1 SGHTA and CDR2 FQGNSA. The CDR3 is 16 residues long. Trimming removed 5 bases at V and 1 base at J, with 15 bases between. The CDR3 nucleotides read TGTGCCAGCAGCCTTCATCGGGGGGTATCTGGAAACACCATATATTTT. Residues: CASSLHRGVSGNTIYF.

The chain combines TRBV6-4 with TRBJ2-3, with D possibly TRBD2 on 5 matching bases. Germline CDR1 is MRHNA and CDR2 is SNTAGT. Trimming left V 2 bases short and J 4 bases short, with 7 bases between. This CDR3 has 13 amino acids. The CDR3 loop is CASSDEGSDTQYF. The CDR3 DNA reads as TGTGCCAGCAGTGACGAGGGTTCAGATACGCAGTATTTT.

The chain links TRBV10-3 to TRBJ2-3; 12 bases agree with TRBD2. With V trimmed by 5 bases and J by 1 base, 4 bases remained unmatched. CDR3 length: 16 residues. The germline CDR1 and CDR2 sequences are ENHRY and SYGVKD. CDR3 in amino acids: CAISSLAGGRTDTQYF. The CDR3 coding sequence is TGTGCCATCAGTAGCCTAGCGGGGGGGCGCACAGATACGCAGTATTTT.

This chain links TRBV4-1 with TRBJ2-2; 8 bases agree with TRBD1. V was pared by 1 base and J by 0 bases, with 4 bases of the junction left unmatched. CDR1 is MGHRA and CDR2 is YSYEKL in the germline V gene. There are 17 residues in the CDR3. The chain's CDR3 is CASSQGWGQANTGELFF. The CDR3 nucleotides read TGCGCCAGCAGCCAAGGCTGGGGACAGGCGAACACCGGGGAGCTGTTTTTT.

This sequence joins TRBV4-1 and TRBJ2-7, with 10 bases lining up with TRBD1. Per the germline V gene, CDR1 is MGHRA and CDR2 is YSYEKL. This CDR3 is built from 15 residues. Trimming at V came to 4 bases and at J to 4 bases, leaving 7 bases not matched to a gene. The CDR3 spells CASSPGTGVGYEQYF. The CDR3 coding sequence is TGCGCCAGCAGCCCGGGGACAGGGGTAGGTTACGAGCAGTACTTC.

The J gene is TRBJ2-3, the V gene TRBV19, with 8 nucleotides matching TRBD1. The trim removed 7 bases at V and 6 bases at J, leaving 12 bases unmatched. The CDR3 length is 15 residues. Germline loops: CDR1 LNHDA, CDR2 SQIVND (reference sequence). CDR3 region: CASNPRDRSRDTQYF. The CDR3 DNA reads TGTGCCAGTAACCCCCGGGACAGGAGCCGCGATACGCAGTATTTT.

The rearrangement uses TRBV5-8 and TRBJ1-5; D call uncertain. CDR1 and CDR2 (germline): SGHTS, YDEGEE. CDR3 length: 14 amino acids. The ends were cut back, 6 bases at V and 3 bases at J, with 13 bases in the middle. DNA for the CDR3: TGTGCCAGCAAATCGAGGAGGACCAATCAGCCCCAGCATTTT. Translated, it gives CASKSRRTNQPQHF.

V gene TRBV7-8 combines with J gene TRBJ2-2; TRBD2 is a possible D gene (5 bases). Germline lookup yields CDR1 SGHVS and CDR2 FQNEAQ. The CDR3 consists of 13 residues. Between the trimmed V and J ends, which lost 5 bases and 8 bases, there was a span of 12 bases. The CDR3 DNA reads as TGTGCCAGCAGCGCCCGGCGGGCTGGGGAGCTGTTTTTT. It yields the protein CASSARRAGELFF.

The rearrangement joins TRBV5-1 to TRBJ2-1; 10 bases are shared with TRBD2. Trimming took 0 bases from V and 9 from J; bases not matched to a gene: 6. Germline values: CDR1 SGHRS, CDR2 YFSETQ. The CDR3 extends over 15 amino acids. CDR3 nucleotides: TGCGCCAGCAGCTTGGCGAGCGGGGGGGCCGGTGAGCAGTTCTTC. Amino acid sequence: CASSLASGGAGEQFF.